This TCR beta chain emerged from a study of T cells in Graves' hyperthyroidism and ophthalmopathy. This clonotype appeared many times. Authors of the study amplified TCR beta CDR3 regions from RNA transcripts. TCR CDR3 underwent first-round RT-PCR with the HTBI primer set. One entry per CDR3 protein results from TCRdb running MiXCR on the multiplex PCR reads. Of fewer than 550,000 distinct CDR3 sequences in the sample, approximately 25% were seen once. From 8.5 to 10 ml of fresh peripheral blood, PBMCs were isolated. Trimming removed 3 bases at V and 1 base at J, with 18 bases between. The CDR3 consists of 17 residues. Germline CDR1 is MDHEN and CDR2 is SYDVKM.

The rearrangement links TRBV28 to TRBJ1-1, with D possibly being TRBD1 (5 bases). This TCR was sampled from a woman under 40 with Graves' ophthalmopathy. Sequencing input: blood. The CDR3 region has the DNA TGTGCCAGCAGTTTCCGATCTGATCAGGGCTCGAACACTGAAGCTTTCTTT. Amino acids: CASSFRSDQGSNTEAFF. The variable domain in full, with the rest retrieved from reference TRBV28 and TRBJ1-1, is DVKVTQSSRYLVKRTGEKVFLECVQDMDHENMFWYRQDPGLGLRLIYFSYDVKMKEKGDIPEGYSVSREKKERFSLILESASTNQTSMYLCASSFRSDQGSNTEAFFGQGTRLTVV.